The present TCR beta chain was sequenced within a study of blood T cell repertoires in COVID-19. Germline CDR1 reads LGHNA; CDR2 reads YSLEER. The CDR3 covers 16 residues. After removal of 0 bases from V and 7 bases from J, the junction contained 9 bases not matched to a gene. Original data processing: Reference gene primer amplification gave estimated nucleated cell counts. TCRdb's table, derived via immunoSEQ multiplex PCR, lists solely in-frame clones and lacks some. The V and J calls and clone size come from that table; D and trimming were worked out from the DNA. The sample holds about 120,000 clones, nearly 90% seen once.

The gene calls are TRBV4-3 and TRBJ2-3; 8 positions match TRBD2. The TCR sequence derives from a woman in her fifties or sixties with COVID-19, enrolled during active disease. The sample was peripheral blood. The DNA of the CDR3 is TGCGCCAGCAGCCAAGATGCGGCGGGGGGAGTGAATACGCAGTATTTT. Translating gives CASSQDAAGGVNTQYF.